These 11 T cell receptor beta chains came from one sample sequenced in a study of coeliac disease. The protocol was immunoSEQ multiplex PCR, while the TCRdb copy is restricted to in-frame clones and leaves out a portion. The sample includes approximately 6,700 clones, around 63% of them seen just once. Source material: lamina propria lymphocytes from the gut. The receptors come from a woman aged 55 to 70 with active celiac disease.

J is TRBJ2-1 and V is TRBV4-3, with D possibly TRBD1 on 6 matching bases. Trimming left V 1 base short and J 12 bases short, with 16 bases between. Germline V gene data show CDR1 as LGHNA and CDR2 as YSLEER. This CDR3 region has 14 residues. CDR3 residues: CASSQADSLGGQFF. CDR3 sequence (DNA): TGCGCCAGCAGCCAAGCGGACAGCCTAGGTGGGCAGTTCTTC.

This clone was recorded a few times. The gene calls are TRBV2 and TRBJ1-2, with TRBD1 identical over 9 bases. This CDR3 has 12 residues. The germline V gene encodes CDR1 SNHLY and CDR2 FYNNEI. J was trimmed by 7 bases and V by 8 bases; bases with no gene match: 5. The CDR3 sequence is CASSGTGSGYTF. The CDR3 coding sequence is TGTGCCAGCTCCGGGACAGGGTCTGGCTACACCTTC.

The rearrangement links TRBV4-3 to TRBJ2-3, with 7 bases that match TRBD2. Germline CDR1 LGHNA, CDR2 YSLEER. The junction had 3 bases not matched to a gene; V was cut back by 3 bases and J by 0 bases. The CDR3 extends over 15 amino acids. CDR3 in amino acids: CASSHLAESTDTQYF. Here the CDR3 DNA reads TGCGCCAGCAGCCATCTAGCGGAAAGCACAGATACGCAGTATTTT.

This chain's CDR3 is CAISSTGASYNEQFF. In DNA form, the CDR3 reads TGTGCCATCAGTTCGACAGGTGCCTCCTACAATGAGCAGTTCTTC. The gene calls are TRBV10-3 and TRBJ2-1; maybe TRBD1 (6 bases). Germline V gives CDR1 ENHRY, CDR2 SYGVKD. CDR3 length: 15 residues. Trimming shortened V by 5 bases and J by 0 bases, and 11 bases separated the two germline ends.

This sequence joins TRBV7-9 and TRBJ1-1; possible D gene TRBD1, 5 bases. V was trimmed by 4 bases and J by 4 bases, leaving 13 bases between them. The CDR3 consists of 14 residues. Germline values: CDR1 SEHNR, CDR2 FQNEAQ (reference sequence). The DNA for the CDR3 is TGTGCCAGCAGCTACCGACAGTATAGCACTGAAGCTTTCTTT. Translating gives CASSYRQYSTEAFF.

The chain carries TRBV11-2 and TRBJ2-1; 9 bases match TRBD1. Germline CDR1 and CDR2: SGHAT and FQNNGV. J gave up 5 bases and V 2 bases, and 4 bases lay outside the gene matches. The CDR3 length is 15 residues. The CDR3 region is CASSLRTGENNEQFF. In DNA, the CDR3 is TGTGCCAGCAGCTTAAGGACAGGGGAGAACAATGAGCAGTTCTTC.

The chain joins TRBV27 to TRBJ1-5; TRBD1 might be the D (6 bases). V lost 5 bases, J lost 2 bases, and 16 bases lay in between. The CDR3 is 16 amino acids. The germline gives CDR1 MNHEY, CDR2 SMNVEV (reference sequence). CDR3 bases: TGTGCCAGCAGTCCCACGGCCAGGGGTGGCAATCAGCCCCAGCATTTT. It encodes CASSPTARGGNQPQHF.

The chain has TRBV7-8 and TRBJ2-1; TRBD2 matches at 7 bases. Germline lookup yields CDR1 SGHVS and CDR2 FQNEAQ. This CDR3 is built from 15 residues. Trimming removed 1 base from V and 8 bases from J; junction bases left unmatched: 8. CDR3 nucleotides: TGTGCCAGCAGCTTAGGTGGGAGGGTTTTCGATGAGCAGTTCTTC. Protein sequence: CASSLGGRVFDEQFF.

This clone was seen a few times. The chain is built from TRBV19 and TRBJ2-2; 13 bases map to TRBD2. This CDR3 is built from 15 residues. J was trimmed by 7 bases and V by 6 bases; bases with no gene match: 5. Germline V gene sequence: CDR1 LNHDA, CDR2 SQIVND (reference sequence). The CDR3 region is CASRRGTSGVGELFF. CDR3 DNA sequence: TGTGCCAGTAGGCGGGGGACTAGCGGGGTCGGGGAGCTGTTTTTT.

The V gene is TRBV10-1, the J gene TRBJ1-5; D not certain. Germline CDR1 reads WNHNN; CDR2 reads SYGVQD (reference sequence). The V end lost 3 bases, the J end lost 4 bases, and 13 bases lay between the germline ends. CDR3 length equals 15 residues. The CDR3: CASSDLFSWNQPQHF. The DNA of the CDR3 is TGCGCCAGCAGTGACCTTTTTAGTTGGAATCAGCCCCAGCATTTT.

V is TRBV6-6 and J is TRBJ1-5; 7 nucleotides match TRBD1. Looked up from germline, CDR1 is MNHNY and CDR2 is SVGAGI (reference sequence). Losses at the gene ends were 8 bases for V and 3 bases for J; bases not matched to a gene: 4. The CDR3 is made up of 13 amino acids. CDR3 nucleotides: TGTGCCAGCGAGGGACAGATCAATCAGCCCCAGCATTTT. It translates to CASEGQINQPQHF.